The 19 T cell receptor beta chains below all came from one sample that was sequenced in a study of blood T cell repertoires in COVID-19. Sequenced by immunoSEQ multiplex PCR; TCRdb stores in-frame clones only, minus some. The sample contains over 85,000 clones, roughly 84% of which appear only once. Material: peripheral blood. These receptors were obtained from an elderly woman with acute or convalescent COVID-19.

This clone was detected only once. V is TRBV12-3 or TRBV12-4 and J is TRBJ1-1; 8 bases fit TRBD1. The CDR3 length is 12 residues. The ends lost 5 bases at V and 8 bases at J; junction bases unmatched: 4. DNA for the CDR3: TGTGCCAGCAGTAGCCAGGGGGCCGAAGCTTTCTTT. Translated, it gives CASSSQGAEAFF.

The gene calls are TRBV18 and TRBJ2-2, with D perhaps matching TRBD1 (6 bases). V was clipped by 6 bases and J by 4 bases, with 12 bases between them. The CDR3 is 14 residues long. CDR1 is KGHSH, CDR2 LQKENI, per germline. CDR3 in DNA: TGTGCCAGCTCCCAAGGACAGTCCACCGGGGAGCTGTTTTTT. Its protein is CASSQGQSTGELFF.

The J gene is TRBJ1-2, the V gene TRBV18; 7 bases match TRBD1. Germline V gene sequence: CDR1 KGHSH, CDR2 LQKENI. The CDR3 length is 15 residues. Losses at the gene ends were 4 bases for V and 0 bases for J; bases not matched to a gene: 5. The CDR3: CASSQGTEPNYGYTF. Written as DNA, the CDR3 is TGTGCCAGCTCACAGGGGACAGAGCCTAACTATGGCTACACCTTC.

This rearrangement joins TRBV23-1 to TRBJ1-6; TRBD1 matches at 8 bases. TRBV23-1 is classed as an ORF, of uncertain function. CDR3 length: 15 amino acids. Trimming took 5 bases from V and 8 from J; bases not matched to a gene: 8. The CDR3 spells CASSLVGQGDSPLHF. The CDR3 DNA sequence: TGCGCCAGCAGTTTAGTCGGACAGGGTGATTCACCCCTCCACTTT.

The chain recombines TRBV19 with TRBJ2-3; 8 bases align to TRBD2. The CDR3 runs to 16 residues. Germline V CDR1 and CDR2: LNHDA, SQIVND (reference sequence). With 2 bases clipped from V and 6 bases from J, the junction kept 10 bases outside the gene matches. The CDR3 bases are TGTGCCAGTAGTATAAAGTCGAGACTAGCGAAGGATACGCAGTATTTT. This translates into CASSIKSRLAKDTQYF.

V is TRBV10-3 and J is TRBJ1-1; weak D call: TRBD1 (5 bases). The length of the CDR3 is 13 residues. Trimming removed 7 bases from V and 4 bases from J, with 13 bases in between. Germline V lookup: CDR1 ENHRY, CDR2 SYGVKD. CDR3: CAITSGGGTEAFF. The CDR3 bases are TGTGCCATCACTTCGGGGGGGGGCACTGAAGCTTTCTTT.

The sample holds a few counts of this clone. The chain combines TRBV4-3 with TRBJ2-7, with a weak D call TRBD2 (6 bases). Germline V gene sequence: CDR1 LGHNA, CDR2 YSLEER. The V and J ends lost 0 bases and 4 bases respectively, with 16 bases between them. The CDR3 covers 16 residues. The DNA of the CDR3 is TGCGCCAGCAGCCAAGATTGGCGGGGCTTAACGTACGAGCAGTACTTC. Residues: CASSQDWRGLTYEQYF.

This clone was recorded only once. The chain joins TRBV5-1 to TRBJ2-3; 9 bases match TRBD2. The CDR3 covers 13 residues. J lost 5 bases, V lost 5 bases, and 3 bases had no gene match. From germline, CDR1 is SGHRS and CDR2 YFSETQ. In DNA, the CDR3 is TGCGCCAGCAGTAGCGGGAGTGGAGATACGCAGTATTTT. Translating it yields CASSSGSGDTQYF. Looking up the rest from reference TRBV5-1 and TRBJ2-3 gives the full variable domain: KAGVTQTPRYLIKTRGQQVTLSCSPISGHRSVSWYQQTPGQGLQFLFEYFSETQRNKGNFPGRFSGRQFSNSRSEMNVSTLELGDSALYLCASSSGSGDTQYFGPGTRLTVL.

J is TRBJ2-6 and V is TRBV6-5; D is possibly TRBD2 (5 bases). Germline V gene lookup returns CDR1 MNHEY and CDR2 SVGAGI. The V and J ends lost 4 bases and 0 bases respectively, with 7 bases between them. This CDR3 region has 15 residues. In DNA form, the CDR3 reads TGTGCCAGCAGTTCGGGAAACTCTGGGGCCAACGTCCTGACTTTC. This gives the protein CASSSGNSGANVLTF.

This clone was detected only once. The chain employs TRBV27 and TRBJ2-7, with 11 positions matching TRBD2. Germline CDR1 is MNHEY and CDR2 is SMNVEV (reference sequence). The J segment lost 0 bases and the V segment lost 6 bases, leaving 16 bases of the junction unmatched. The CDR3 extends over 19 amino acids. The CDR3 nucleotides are TGTGCCAGCAGGCCACTAGCGGGGGCCTCCTCCTTCAGCTCCTACGAGCAGTACTTC. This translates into CASRPLAGASSFSSYEQYF.

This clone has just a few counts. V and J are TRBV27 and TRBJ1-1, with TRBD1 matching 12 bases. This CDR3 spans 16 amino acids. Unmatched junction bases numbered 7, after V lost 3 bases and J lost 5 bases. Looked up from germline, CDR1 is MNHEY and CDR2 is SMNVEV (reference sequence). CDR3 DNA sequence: TGTGCCAGCAGTTTCGGGACAGGGGGCTCGGGTACTGAAGCTTTCTTT. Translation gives CASSFGTGGSGTEAFF.

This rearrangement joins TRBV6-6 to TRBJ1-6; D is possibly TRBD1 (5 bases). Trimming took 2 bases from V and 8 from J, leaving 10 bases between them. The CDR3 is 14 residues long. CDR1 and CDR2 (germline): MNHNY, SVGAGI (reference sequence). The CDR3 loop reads CASSYKGEDSPLHF. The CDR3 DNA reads TGTGCCAGCAGTTACAAAGGGGAGGATTCACCCCTCCACTTT.

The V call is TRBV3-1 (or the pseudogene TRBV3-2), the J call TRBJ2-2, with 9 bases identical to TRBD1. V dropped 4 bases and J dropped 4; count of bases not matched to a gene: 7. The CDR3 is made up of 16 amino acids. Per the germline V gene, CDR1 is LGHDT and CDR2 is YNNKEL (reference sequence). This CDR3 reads CASSLRGQGSTGELFF. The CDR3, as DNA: TGTGCCAGCAGCCTTCGGGGACAGGGAAGCACCGGGGAGCTGTTTTTT.

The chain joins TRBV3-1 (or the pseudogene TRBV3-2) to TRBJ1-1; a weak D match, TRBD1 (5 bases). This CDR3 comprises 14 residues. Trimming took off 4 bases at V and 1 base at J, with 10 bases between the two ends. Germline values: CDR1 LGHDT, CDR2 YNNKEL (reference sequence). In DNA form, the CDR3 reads TGTGCCAGCAGCCGAATGACAGCGAACACTGAAGCTTTCTTT. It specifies CASSRMTANTEAFF.

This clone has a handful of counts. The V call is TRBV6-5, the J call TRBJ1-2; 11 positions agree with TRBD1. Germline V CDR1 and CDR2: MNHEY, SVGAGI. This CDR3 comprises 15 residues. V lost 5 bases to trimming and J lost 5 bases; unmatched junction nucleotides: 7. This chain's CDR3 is CASSQSDRGLYGYTF. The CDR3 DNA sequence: TGTGCCAGCAGTCAATCGGACAGGGGGCTTTATGGCTACACCTTC.

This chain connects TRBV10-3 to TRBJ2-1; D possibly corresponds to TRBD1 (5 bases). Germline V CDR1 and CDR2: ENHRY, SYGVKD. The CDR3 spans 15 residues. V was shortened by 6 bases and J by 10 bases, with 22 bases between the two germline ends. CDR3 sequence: CAIRLDTARFDEQFF. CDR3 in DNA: TGTGCCATCAGGCTGGACACCGCGAGATTTGACGAGCAGTTCTTC.

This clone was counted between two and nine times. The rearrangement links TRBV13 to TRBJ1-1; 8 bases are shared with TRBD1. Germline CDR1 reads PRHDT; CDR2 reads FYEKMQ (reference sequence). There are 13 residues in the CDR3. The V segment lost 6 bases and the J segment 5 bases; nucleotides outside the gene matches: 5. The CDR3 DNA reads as TGTGCCAGCAGGGACAGGGTCCGGACTGAAGCTTTCTTT. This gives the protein CASRDRVRTEAFF.

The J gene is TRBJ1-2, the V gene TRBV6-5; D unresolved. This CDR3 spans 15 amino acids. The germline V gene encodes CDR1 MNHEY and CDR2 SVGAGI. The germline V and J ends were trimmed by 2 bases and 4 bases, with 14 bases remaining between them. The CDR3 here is CASSYQTDPVYGYTF. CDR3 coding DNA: TGTGCCAGCAGTTACCAAACTGATCCCGTCTATGGCTACACCTTC.

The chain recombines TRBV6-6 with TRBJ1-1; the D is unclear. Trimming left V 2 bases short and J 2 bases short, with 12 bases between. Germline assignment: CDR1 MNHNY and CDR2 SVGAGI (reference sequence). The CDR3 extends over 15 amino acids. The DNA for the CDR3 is TGTGCCAGCAGTTACCTCGGCGGCGGTAACACTGAAGCTTTCTTT. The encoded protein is CASSYLGGGNTEAFF.